This T cell receptor (beta chain) was profiled in a study of blood T cell repertoires in COVID-19. Overall study context: From the United States, Italy and Spain came samples of acute and convalescent COVID-19.

This table comes from immunoSEQ multiplex PCR, and its TCRdb copy is limited to in-frame clones, with some not included. The sample has 150,000 to 200,000 clones, about 86% seen once. The table lists this clone with a few counts. The V gene lost 2 bases and the J gene lost 4 bases, with 11 bases spanning the gap. This CDR3 is 14 amino acids long. The V gene's germline CDR1 is MNHNS and CDR2 SASEGT. The sample comprised peripheral blood. V usage is TRBV6-1 and J usage is TRBJ1-1; tentative D call: TRBD1 (6 bases). The sequence was collected from a man aged 55-75 years with acute or convalescent COVID-19. The CDR3 coding sequence is TGTGCCAGCAGTGAAAACAGGGTAGCCACTGAAGCTTTCTTT. Translation gives CASSENRVATEAFF.